The present entry profiles one T cell receptor (beta chain) with its context. It is likely a read error: a sequence one base away is far more abundant. This sample is part of a study of blood T cells in healthy people across ages. CDR3 length equals 12 residues. CDR1 is SGHTA and CDR2 is FQGNSA in the germline V gene. The second PCR ran roughly 6 to 11 cycles with a sample-barcoded 5' primer and J-beta primers. Using its own MiXCR run on the 5' RACE reads, TCRdb lists one record per CDR3 protein. This sample yields 1.5 million to 2 million distinct CDR3 sequences, of which about 30% are seen a single time; over 7% belongs to the top ten.

The specimen sequenced was blood. V and J are TRBV7-2 and TRBJ2-7; D perhaps matches TRBD1 (5 bases). This sequence originates from a woman in her twenties or thirties in good health. In DNA form, the CDR3 reads TGTGCCTGCAGCTCGACAGACTACGAGCAGTACTTC. Translated: CACSSTDYEQYF.